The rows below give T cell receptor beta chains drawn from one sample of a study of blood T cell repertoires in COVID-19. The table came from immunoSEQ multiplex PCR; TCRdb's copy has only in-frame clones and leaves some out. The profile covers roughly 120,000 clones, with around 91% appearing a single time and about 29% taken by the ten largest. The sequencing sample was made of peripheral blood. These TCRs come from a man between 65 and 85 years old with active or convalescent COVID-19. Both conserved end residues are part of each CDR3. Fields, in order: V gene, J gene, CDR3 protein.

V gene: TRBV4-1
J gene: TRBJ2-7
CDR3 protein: CASSPGPRGEQYF

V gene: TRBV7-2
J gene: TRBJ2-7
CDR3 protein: CASSVTGTGETYEQYF

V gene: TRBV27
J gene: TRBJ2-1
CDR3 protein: CASSLSATRVEQFF

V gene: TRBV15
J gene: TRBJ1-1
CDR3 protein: CATSREEGTTEAFF

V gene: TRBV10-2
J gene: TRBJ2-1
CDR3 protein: CASSVTQGNEQFF

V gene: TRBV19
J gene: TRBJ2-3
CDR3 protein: CASSAGLGYTTDTQYF

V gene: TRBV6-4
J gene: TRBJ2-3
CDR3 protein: CATLRGGCSTDTQYF

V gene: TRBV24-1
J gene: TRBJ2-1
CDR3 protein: CATEGAGGEQFF

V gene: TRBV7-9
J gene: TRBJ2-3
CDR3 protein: CASRKGTPLSTDTQYF

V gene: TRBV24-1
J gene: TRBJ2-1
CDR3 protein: CATSDFQLDNEQFF

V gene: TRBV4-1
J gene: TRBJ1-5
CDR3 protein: CASSQPGQLNQPQHF

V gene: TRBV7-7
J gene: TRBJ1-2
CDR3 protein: CATWSGQDGYTF

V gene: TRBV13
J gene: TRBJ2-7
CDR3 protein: CASRAGGGLTYEQYF

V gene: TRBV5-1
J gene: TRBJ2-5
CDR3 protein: CATRGDRAIETQYF

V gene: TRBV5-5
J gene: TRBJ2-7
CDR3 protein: CASSLPQGGDYEQYF

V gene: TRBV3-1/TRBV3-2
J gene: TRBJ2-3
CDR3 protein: CASSQGGQTRTDTQYF

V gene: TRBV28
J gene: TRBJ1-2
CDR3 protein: CASSAQTFKGDTF

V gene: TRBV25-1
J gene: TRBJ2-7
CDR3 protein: CASSEWSSRGSYEQYF

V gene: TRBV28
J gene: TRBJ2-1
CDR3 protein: CASRSQGAGGYNEQFF

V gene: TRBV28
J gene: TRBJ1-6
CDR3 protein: CASSLYPGERSSYNSPLHF

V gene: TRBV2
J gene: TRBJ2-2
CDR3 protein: CASTPGLAGEGELFF

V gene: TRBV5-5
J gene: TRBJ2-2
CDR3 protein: CASSLTSRSGELFF

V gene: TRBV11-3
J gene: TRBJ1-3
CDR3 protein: CASSSGGKSSGNTIYF

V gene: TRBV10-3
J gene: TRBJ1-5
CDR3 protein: CATREEGPQHF

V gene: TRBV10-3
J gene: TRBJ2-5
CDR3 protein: CAISPPGQVTQYF

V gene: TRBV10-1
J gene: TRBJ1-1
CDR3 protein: CASSEQGAVTEAFF

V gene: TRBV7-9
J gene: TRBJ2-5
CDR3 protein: CASSLGQGVETQYF

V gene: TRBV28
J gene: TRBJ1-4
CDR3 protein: CASSPGTETTNEKLFF

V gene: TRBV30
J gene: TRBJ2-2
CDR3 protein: CARKMPGGYGELFF

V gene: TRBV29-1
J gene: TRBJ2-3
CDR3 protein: CSVEARADTQYF

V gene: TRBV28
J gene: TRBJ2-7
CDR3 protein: CASSGTSGTNYEQYF

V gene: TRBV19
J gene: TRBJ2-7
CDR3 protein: CASSMRRGDNEQYF

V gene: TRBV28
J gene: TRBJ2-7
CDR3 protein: CASSSPGEFNSYEQYF

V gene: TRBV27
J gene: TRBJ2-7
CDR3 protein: CASSLGQGTEQYF

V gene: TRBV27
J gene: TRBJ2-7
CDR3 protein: CASRKGQGTGYEQYF

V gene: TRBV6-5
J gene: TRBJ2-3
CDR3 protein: CASRRWDSSTDTQYF

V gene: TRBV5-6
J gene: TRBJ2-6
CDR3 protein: CASSGTRDRGPSGANVLTF

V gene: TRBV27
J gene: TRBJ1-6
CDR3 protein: CASSSRGSYNSPLHF